This TCR beta chain was sequenced in a study of response to subunit inactivated influenza vaccine. This clonotype was counted only a few times. What it binds is not known. TCRdb re-derived calls from the RT-PCR reads in MiXCR, one entry per CDR3 protein. The data contain under 550,000 distinct CDR3 sequences, 7.5% to 8.5% of them singletons. V lost 5 bases and J 0 bases, leaving 8 bases between the germline ends. Germline CDR1 is SGHTA and CDR2 is FQGNSA. CDR3 size: 14 residues. Study-level findings and limits: Each seasonal flu vaccination may recruit only limited new T cells, authors suggested.

The sequence was collected from a man in his fifties or sixties who received an inactivated influenza vaccine. The chain employs TRBV7-2 and TRBJ2-1; unclear D gene. The material sequenced was PBMCs from blood, taken around 2 years after vaccination. CDR3 region: CASSPPSSYNEQFF. The CDR3 bases are TGTGCCAGCAGCCCCCCGAGCTCCTACAATGAGCAGTTCTTC.